These 10 T cell receptor beta chains originate from one sample sequenced in a study of blood T cell repertoires in COVID-19. Some clones are missing from TCRdb's copy, which holds only in-frame ones; the method was immunoSEQ multiplex PCR. This table has 150,000 to 200,000 clones, 65% to 85% appearing once. Material: peripheral blood. The source of these receptors is a woman of 80 years or more with active or convalescent COVID-19.

V and J are TRBV29-1 and TRBJ1-1; perhaps TRBD1 as D (6 bases). This CDR3 is 13 amino acids long. Looked up from germline, CDR1 is SQVTM and CDR2 is ANQGSEA. The V and J ends lost 5 bases and 1 base respectively, with 11 bases between them. The CDR3 nucleotides are TGCAGCGTTCAACCAGGGGCGAACACTGAAGCTTTCTTT. It yields the protein CSVQPGANTEAFF. Using reference TRBV29-1 and TRBJ1-1 for the parts outside the CDR3, the full variable domain is SAVISQKPSRDICQRGTSLTIQCQVDSQVTMMFWYRQQPGQSLTLIATANQGSEATYESGFVIDKFPISRPNLTFSTLTVSNMSPEDSSIYLCSVQPGANTEAFFGQGTRLTVV.

The rearrangement joins TRBV19 to TRBJ1-5; no clear D. Germline assignment: CDR1 LNHDA and CDR2 SQIVND (reference sequence). CDR3 size: 15 residues. Deletions cut 6 bases from V and 2 bases from J, with 14 bases between. CDR3 in DNA: TGTGCCAGTAGGGAGGGAAACGGGGGCAATCAGCCCCAGCATTTT. It translates to CASREGNGGNQPQHF.

V is TRBV9 and J is TRBJ1-3; no definite D call. CDR3 length equals 16 residues. Trimming left V 0 bases short and J 0 bases short, with 10 bases between. CDR1 is SGDLS, CDR2 YYNGEE, per germline. Here the CDR3 reads CASSVGEAFSGNTIYF. The CDR3 nucleotides are TGTGCCAGCAGCGTAGGAGAGGCCTTCTCTGGAAACACCATATATTTT.

The chain is built from TRBV6-2 or TRBV6-3 and TRBJ1-1; a possible D gene is TRBD1 (5 bases). The CDR3 is 15 residues long. V was pared by 3 bases and J by 0 bases, with 11 bases between. The germline gives CDR1 MNHEY, CDR2 SVGEGT. CDR3 protein: CASSYWEGMNTEAFF. The CDR3 DNA reads as TGTGCCAGCAGTTATTGGGAGGGGATGAACACTGAAGCTTTCTTT.

This chain uses TRBV5-1 with TRBJ2-3; 7 positions match TRBD2. The V and J ends lost 0 bases and 3 bases, in that order; junction bases with no gene match: 10. There are 17 residues in the CDR3. Germline CDR1 and CDR2: SGHRS and YFSETQ. CDR3 nucleotide sequence: TGCGCCAGCAGCTTGGTGATTGGCGGGGGAAGGACAGATACGCAGTATTTT. Protein: CASSLVIGGGRTDTQYF.

This chain connects TRBV18 to TRBJ1-5; 9 bases agree with TRBD1. Germline-derived CDR1 and CDR2 are KGHSH and LQKENI. V shed 3 bases, J shed 2 bases, and the junction held 8 bases outside the gene matches. This CDR3 is built from 17 residues. CDR3 nucleotide sequence: TGTGCCAGCTCACCGGGACAGGGTCGGAATGGCAATCAGCCCCAGCATTTT. This translates into CASSPGQGRNGNQPQHF.

The chain links TRBV6-8 to TRBJ1-6, with 11 positions matching TRBD1. After removal of 0 bases from V and 0 bases from J, the junction contained 10 bases not matched to a gene. Germline values: CDR1 MNHGY, CDR2 SAAAGT. CDR3 length equals 21 residues. This CDR3 reads CASSYSGQGVNFSSYNSPLHF. In DNA, the CDR3 is TGTGCCAGCAGTTACTCGGGACAGGGGGTTAATTTTTCCTCCTATAATTCACCCCTCCACTTT.

CDR3 sequence: CASSEFGGGGNTIYF. DNA of the CDR3: TGTGCCAGCAGTGAATTCGGAGGTGGTGGAAACACCATATATTTT. The chain is built from TRBV6-1 and TRBJ1-3; D uncertain. CDR1 and CDR2 from the germline V gene are MNHNS and SASEGT. The CDR3 totals 15 residues. Trimming pared 2 bases from V and 3 bases from J, leaving 11 bases between.

In this sample, this clone turned up once. V usage is TRBV2 and J usage is TRBJ1-2; 8 nucleotides match TRBD1. The V gene's germline CDR1 is SNHLY and CDR2 FYNNEI. V lost 3 bases and J lost 3; bases outside the gene matches: 3. CDR3 length: 14 amino acids. The CDR3 bases are TGTGCCAGCAGTGATGGACAGGGATACTATGGCTACACCTTC. Residues: CASSDGQGYYGYTF.

The genes are TRBV4-3 and TRBJ1-3; TRBD1 is a possible D gene (5 bases). CDR3 length equals 15 residues. The germline V gene encodes CDR1 LGHNA and CDR2 YSLEER. Trimming pared 1 base from V and 1 base from J, leaving 8 bases between. The CDR3 loop reads CASSQAAGSGNTIYF. The CDR3 DNA sequence: TGCGCCAGCAGCCAAGCGGCAGGGTCTGGAAACACCATATATTTT.